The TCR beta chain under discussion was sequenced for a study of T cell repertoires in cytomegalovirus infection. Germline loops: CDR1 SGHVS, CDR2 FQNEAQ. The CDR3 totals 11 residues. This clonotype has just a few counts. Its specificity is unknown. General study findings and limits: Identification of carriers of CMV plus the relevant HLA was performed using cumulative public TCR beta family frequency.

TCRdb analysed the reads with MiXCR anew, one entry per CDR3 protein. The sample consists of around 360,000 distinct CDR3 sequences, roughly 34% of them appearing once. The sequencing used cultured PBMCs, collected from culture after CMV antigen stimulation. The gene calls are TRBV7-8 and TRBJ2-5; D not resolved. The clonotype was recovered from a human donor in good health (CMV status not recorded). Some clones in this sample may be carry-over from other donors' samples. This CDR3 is CCTASQETQYF. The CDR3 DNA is TGTTGTACAGCCAGTCAAGAGACCCAGTACTTC.